This T cell receptor beta chain was profiled in a study of tissue T cells after allogeneic stem cell transplantation. TCRdb's table, derived via immunoSEQ multiplex PCR, lists solely in-frame clones and lacks some. The top ten hold around 0.5% of the sample, which has over 40,000 clones, approximately 70% seen once. The V gene end was trimmed by 2 bases and the J gene end by 6 bases; junction bases not matched to a gene: 0. The CDR3 is made up of 13 amino acids. Germline CDR1 FNHDT, CDR2 SITEND (reference sequence). Turning to this clone: Gene labels here are mouse ones. The read falls 1 residue short of the CDR3 end, and the missing part is taken from the germline J gene.

This sequence originates from a pool of C57BL/6 mice in good health. The chain has TRBV19 and TRBJ2-5; 10 nucleotides line up with TRBD1. The sample taken for sequencing was sorted cells pooled from one or two spleens. CDR3 amino acids: CASSMGQGDTQYF. The part of the CDR3 DNA that was read is TGTGCCAGCAGTATGGGACAGGGGGACACCCAGTAC.